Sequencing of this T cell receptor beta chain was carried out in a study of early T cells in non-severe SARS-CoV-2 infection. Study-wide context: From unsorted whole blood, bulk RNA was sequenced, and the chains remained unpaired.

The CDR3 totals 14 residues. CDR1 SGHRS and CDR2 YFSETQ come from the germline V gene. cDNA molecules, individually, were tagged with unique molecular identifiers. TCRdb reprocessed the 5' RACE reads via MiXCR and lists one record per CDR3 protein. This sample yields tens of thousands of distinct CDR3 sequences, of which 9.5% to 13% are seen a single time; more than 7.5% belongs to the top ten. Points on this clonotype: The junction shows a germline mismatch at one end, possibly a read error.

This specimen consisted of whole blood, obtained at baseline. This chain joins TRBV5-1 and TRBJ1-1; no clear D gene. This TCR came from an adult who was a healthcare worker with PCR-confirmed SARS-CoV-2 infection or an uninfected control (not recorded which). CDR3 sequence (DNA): TGCGTCAGCAGCGATTACAAAGGCGACACTGAAGCTTTCTTT. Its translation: CVSSDYKGDTEAFF.